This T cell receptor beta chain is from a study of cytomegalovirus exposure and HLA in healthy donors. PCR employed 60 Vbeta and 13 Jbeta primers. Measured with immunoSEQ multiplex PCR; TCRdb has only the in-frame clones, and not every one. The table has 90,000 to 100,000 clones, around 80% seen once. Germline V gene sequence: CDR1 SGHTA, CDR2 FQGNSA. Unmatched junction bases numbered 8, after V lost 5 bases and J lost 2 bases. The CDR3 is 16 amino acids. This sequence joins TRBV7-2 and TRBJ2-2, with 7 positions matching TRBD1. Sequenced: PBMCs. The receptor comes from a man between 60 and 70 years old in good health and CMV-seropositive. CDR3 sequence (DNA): TGTGCCAGCAGCCGGCCGGGACAGACAAACACCGGGGAGCTGTTTTTT. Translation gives CASSRPGQTNTGELFF.